A selection of T cell receptor beta chains follows, all from one sample in a study of blood T cell repertoires in COVID-19. TCRdb's table, derived via immunoSEQ multiplex PCR, lists solely in-frame clones and lacks some. The data show 150,000 to 200,000 clones, under 95% seen once. Source material: peripheral blood. These receptors were collected from a man aged 55 to 70 with active or convalescent COVID-19. The CDR3 runs from the conserved cysteine through the conserved F or W. The order of the fields is clone size, D gene, J gene, CDR3 length, V gene, CDR3 protein, CDR3 DNA. The D gene is left open where the match is weak. Expanded clones get a size class; other rows say once, few or many, or leave the size out.

once,-,TRBJ2-1,17,TRBV12-5,CASGYLGLEPGGNEQFF,TGTGCTAGTGGTTATCTCGGTTTGGAACCTGGAGGCAATGAGCAGTTCTTC
-,-,TRBJ1-1,13,TRBV2,CASRAPPWVEAFF,TGTGCCAGCCGAGCGCCACCATGGGTTGAAGCTTTCTTT
-,-,TRBJ2-7,16,TRBV10-1,CASSDFRGLLSYEQYF,TGCGCCAGCAGTGACTTCCGCGGACTGCTCTCCTACGAGCAGTACTTC
few,TRBD1,TRBJ1-5,14,TRBV2,CASSPDRGNQPQHF,TGTGCCAGCAGTCCCGACAGGGGCAATCAGCCCCAGCATTTT
-,TRBD1,TRBJ2-1,15,TRBV3-1/TRBV3-2,CASSQWTGIYNEQFF,TGTGCCAGCAGCCAATGGACAGGAATCTACAATGAGCAGTTCTTC
-,-,TRBJ1-4,15,TRBV5-1,CASSLFGQGNEKLFF,TGCGCCAGCAGCTTGTTCGGCCAGGGTAACGAAAAACTGTTTTTT
-,-,TRBJ1-5,19,TRBV21-1,CASSRSGQGSPYSNQPQHF,TGTGCCAGCAGCCGGTCGGGACAGGGGTCCCCCTATAGCAATCAGCCCCAGCATTTT
few,TRBD1,TRBJ1-2,14,TRBV25-1,CASSEGTGLYGYTF,TGTGCCAGCAGTGAAGGGACAGGGTTATATGGCTACACCTTC
-,-,TRBJ2-1,13,TRBV12-3/TRBV12-4,CASSFGGYNEQFF,TGTGCCAGCAGTTTCGGGGGCTACAATGAGCAGTTCTTC
-,-,TRBJ1-1,14,TRBV7-2,CASSRGAINAEAFF,TGTGCCAGCAGCCGCGGGGCGATTAACGCTGAAGCTTTCTTT
once,-,TRBJ1-6,15,TRBV5-1,CASSPFGGTYSPLHF,TGCGCCAGCAGCCCCTTCGGGGGGACCTATTCACCCCTCCACTTT
-,TRBD1,TRBJ1-6,17,TRBV4-2,CASSQGYSQGARSPLHF,TGTGCCAGCAGCCAAGGGTACTCACAGGGGGCGAGATCACCCCTCCACTTT
-,TRBD2,TRBJ2-1,15,TRBV5-4,CASSLISGGSNEQFF,TGTGCCAGCAGCTTGATTAGCGGGGGTTCCAATGAGCAGTTCTTC
-,TRBD1,TRBJ1-1,14,TRBV10-2,CASSDDRENAEAFF,TGCGCCAGCAGTGATGACAGGGAAAACGCTGAAGCTTTCTTT
-,TRBD1,TRBJ1-6,14,TRBV20-1,CSASDRGSNSPLHF,TGCAGTGCTAGTGACAGGGGCTCAAATTCACCCCTCCACTTT
-,-,TRBJ1-1,13,TRBV5-1,CASSFSGNTEAFF,TGCGCCAGCAGCTTTTCCGGGAACACTGAAGCTTTCTTT
-,TRBD2,TRBJ2-7,16,TRBV3-1/TRBV3-2,CASSSRTSGGAGEQYF,TGTGCCAGCAGCTCGCGGACTAGCGGGGGGGCCGGGGAGCAGTACTTC
-,TRBD2,TRBJ2-1,12,TRBV12-5,CASGLVGGGEFF,TGTGCTAGTGGTTTGGTAGGTGGGGGGGAGTTCTTC
-,TRBD1,TRBJ1-5,18,TRBV18,CASSPQVTGGDSNQPQHF,TGTGCCAGCTCACCACAGGTGACAGGGGGCGATAGCAATCAGCCCCAGCATTTT
-,-,TRBJ1-2,15,TRBV5-6,CASSPGLTANYGYTF,TGTGCCAGCAGCCCCGGGCTGACAGCGAACTATGGCTACACCTTC
-,-,TRBJ2-5,11,TRBV18,CASSAGETQYF,TGTGCCAGCTCAGCGGGAGAGACCCAGTACTTC
once,TRBD1,TRBJ1-5,15,TRBV5-8,CASSYGTGARQPQHF,TGTGCCAGCAGCTACGGGACAGGGGCGAGACAGCCCCAGCATTTT
-,-,TRBJ1-6,17,TRBV19,CASSKAPDTVNNSPLHF,TGTGCCAGTAGTAAAGCCCCGGACACGGTTAATAATTCACCCCTCCACTTT
-,TRBD1,TRBJ1-2,15,TRBV11-2,CASSKDRASNYGYTF,TGTGCCAGCAGTAAGGACAGGGCTAGCAACTATGGCTACACCTTC
-,-,TRBJ1-2,13,TRBV10-3,CAISDRGAGGYTF,TGTGCCATCAGTGACAGGGGAGCAGGAGGCTACACCTTC
-,TRBD1,TRBJ1-2,15,TRBV25-1,CASSDEGQDPWGYTF,TGTGCCAGCAGTGATGAGGGACAGGACCCGTGGGGCTACACCTTC
-,-,TRBJ1-1,14,TRBV5-1,CASSLEGMNTEAFF,TGCGCCAGCAGCTTGGAGGGGATGAACACTGAAGCTTTCTTT
many,TRBD1,TRBJ1-2,15,TRBV6-4,CASSDGNRGINGYTF,TGTGCCAGCAGTGACGGCAACAGGGGTATTAATGGCTACACCTTC
-,TRBD2,TRBJ2-5,16,TRBV6-5,CASSSSPAGGGETQYF,TGTGCCAGCAGTTCCAGCCCAGCGGGAGGGGGGGAGACCCAGTACTTC
few,-,TRBJ1-2,13,TRBV13,CASSPQDNYGYTF,TGTGCCAGCAGCCCACAGGATAACTATGGCTACACCTTC
-,-,TRBJ2-5,13,TRBV5-1,CASSLIGQETQYF,TGCGCCAGCAGCTTGATCGGTCAAGAGACCCAGTACTTC
once,-,TRBJ1-6,15,TRBV3-1/TRBV3-2,CASSPGRVRSSPLHF,TGTGCCAGCAGCCCCGGGAGGGTAAGAAGTTCACCCCTCCACTTT
-,-,TRBJ1-1,15,TRBV27,CASSLSAELNTEAFF,TGTGCCAGCAGTTTATCAGCGGAGCTGAACACTGAAGCTTTCTTT
-,-,TRBJ2-3,18,TRBV5-1,CASSLGFLGSPRTDTQYF,TGCGCCAGCAGCTTGGGGTTCCTCGGGAGCCCTCGCACAGATACGCAGTATTTT
-,-,TRBJ1-2,14,TRBV6-1,CASSEARVNYGYTF,TGTGCCAGCAGTGAAGCGCGAGTGAACTATGGCTACACCTTC
-,-,TRBJ1-2,14,TRBV19,CASSIGRGSYGYTF,TGTGCCAGTAGTATAGGTCGGGGAAGCTATGGCTACACCTTC
-,TRBD1,TRBJ2-1,16,TRBV5-1,CASSLFGDRGHNEQFF,TGCGCCAGCAGCTTGTTCGGGGACAGGGGCCACAATGAGCAGTTCTTC